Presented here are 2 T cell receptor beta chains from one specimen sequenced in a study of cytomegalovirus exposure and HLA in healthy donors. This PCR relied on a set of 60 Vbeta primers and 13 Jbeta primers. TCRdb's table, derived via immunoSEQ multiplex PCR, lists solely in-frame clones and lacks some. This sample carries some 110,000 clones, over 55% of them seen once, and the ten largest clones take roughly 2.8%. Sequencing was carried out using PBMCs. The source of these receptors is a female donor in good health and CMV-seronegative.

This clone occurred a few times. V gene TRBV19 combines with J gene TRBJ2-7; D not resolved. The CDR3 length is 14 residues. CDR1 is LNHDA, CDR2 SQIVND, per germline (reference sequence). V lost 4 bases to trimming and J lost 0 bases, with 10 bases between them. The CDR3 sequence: CASSTSYNSYEQYF. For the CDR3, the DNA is TGTGCCAGTAGTACGAGCTATAACTCCTACGAGCAGTACTTC.

Here the CDR3 reads CASSKAQVAKRECTGELFF. As DNA, the CDR3 is TGTGCCAGCAGCAAAGCCCAAGTGGCGAAGCGGGAGTGCACCGGGGAGCTGTTTTTT. The rearrangement uses TRBV21-1 and TRBJ2-2; the table's D call, TRBD2, was not checked against the DNA. TRBV21-1 is designated a pseudogene. This CDR3 is 19 amino acids long.